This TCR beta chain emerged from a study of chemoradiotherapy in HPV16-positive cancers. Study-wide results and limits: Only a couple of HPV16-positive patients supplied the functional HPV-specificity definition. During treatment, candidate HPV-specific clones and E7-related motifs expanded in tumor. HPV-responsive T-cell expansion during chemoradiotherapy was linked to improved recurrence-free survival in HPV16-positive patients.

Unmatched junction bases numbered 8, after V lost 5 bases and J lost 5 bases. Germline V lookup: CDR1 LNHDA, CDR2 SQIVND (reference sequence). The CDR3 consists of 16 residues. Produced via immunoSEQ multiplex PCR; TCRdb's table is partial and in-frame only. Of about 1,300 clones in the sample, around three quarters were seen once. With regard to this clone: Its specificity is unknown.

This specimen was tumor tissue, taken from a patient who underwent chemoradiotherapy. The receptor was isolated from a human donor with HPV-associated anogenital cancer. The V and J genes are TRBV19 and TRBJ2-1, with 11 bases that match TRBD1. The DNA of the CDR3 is TGTGCCAGTAGTCTCACTCGGGACAGGGGGAACAATGAGCAGTTCTTC. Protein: CASSLTRDRGNNEQFF.